The 27 T cell receptor beta chains given below trace back to one sample, sequenced in a study of post-analysis software for immune sequencing data. Included in the TCR beta cDNA libraries were unique molecular identifiers. MiXCR, applied by TCRdb to the PCR reads, yields one record per CDR3 protein. The table has about 570,000 distinct CDR3 sequences, 34% seen once; the top ten hold around 6.1%. Findings of the study overall: About 5 TRBV segments (TRBV5-6, TRBV5-1 and TRBV20-1 among them) occurred more frequently in patients than in controls.

What these receptors recognize is not known. The sample consisted of blood. These receptors all come from a girl between 2 and 17 years old with multiple sclerosis.

This clonotype occurred a few times. The rearrangement links TRBV6-5 to TRBJ1-1, with D hard to call. V lost 6 bases and J 1 base, leaving 18 bases between the germline ends. Germline CDR1 and CDR2: MNHEY and SVGAGI. The CDR3 is made up of 16 amino acids. The CDR3 is CASRDSMGQGNTEAFF. CDR3 coding DNA: TGTGCCAGCAGGGATAGTATGGGTCAAGGGAACACTGAAGCTTTCTTT.

This clonotype was counted only a few times. This rearrangement joins TRBV4-1 to TRBJ2-7; TRBD1 aligns across 8 bases. CDR1 is MGHRA and CDR2 is YSYEKL in the germline V gene. The CDR3 has 14 amino acids. V dropped 8 bases and J dropped 5; count of bases not matched to a gene: 11. The CDR3 DNA sequence: TGCGCCAGCCGAAACATAGGGACAGGTGACGAGCAGTACTTC. It yields the protein CASRNIGTGDEQYF.

The chain carries TRBV5-1 and TRBJ2-1, with 10 bases lining up with TRBD2. The CDR3 loop spans 18 amino acids. V lost 0 bases and J lost 8; bases outside the gene matches: 14. From germline, CDR1 is SGHRS and CDR2 YFSETQ. The CDR3 is CASSLDPAGGPSGYEQFF. The DNA of the CDR3 is TGCGCCAGCAGCTTGGATCCAGCGGGGGGGCCTTCGGGCTATGAGCAGTTCTTC.

The chain couples TRBV5-1 to TRBJ1-2; 7 nucleotides align to TRBD1. The CDR3 has 14 residues. CDR1 is SGHRS, CDR2 YFSETQ, per germline. V lost 4 bases, J lost 4 bases, and 7 bases stayed unmatched. CDR3 sequence: CASSGGTASYGYTF. The DNA of the CDR3 is TGCGCCAGCAGCGGAGGGACAGCGAGCTATGGCTACACCTTC. Variable domain in full (rest from reference TRBV5-1 and TRBJ1-2): KAGVTQTPRYLIKTRGQQVTLSCSPISGHRSVSWYQQTPGQGLQFLFEYFSETQRNKGNFPGRFSGRQFSNSRSEMNVSTLELGDSALYLCASSGGTASYGYTFGSGTRLTVV.

The chain carries TRBV20-1 and TRBJ2-7; 10 bases are a match to TRBD2. V shed 3 bases, J shed 6 bases, and the junction held 8 bases outside the gene matches. The CDR3 extends over 14 amino acids. Germline CDR1 DFQATT, CDR2 SNEGSKA (reference sequence). The CDR3 DNA sequence: TGCAGTGCTAGGGAGAGCGGGGGGGCCAGCGAGCAGTACTTC. Protein: CSARESGGASEQYF.

The DNA for the CDR3 is TGTGCCATCAGTAACCCGGACAGTCAGGACACCGGGGAGCTGTTTTTT. Its translation: CAISNPDSQDTGELFF. The chain uses TRBV10-3 and TRBJ2-2, with D possibly matching TRBD1 (6 bases). Trimming removed 5 bases from V and 3 bases from J, with 16 bases in between. The CDR3 contains 16 residues. Germline loops: CDR1 ENHRY, CDR2 SYGVKD.

This clonotype was counted a few times. The chain uses TRBV5-1 and TRBJ1-1; the match to TRBD1 covers 9 bases. Germline V gives CDR1 SGHRS, CDR2 YFSETQ. Trimming at V came to 4 bases and at J to 5 bases, leaving 6 bases not matched to a gene. CDR3 length: 14 residues. CDR3 amino acids: CASSIQGASTEAFF. The DNA for the CDR3 is TGCGCCAGCAGCATACAGGGGGCGAGTACTGAAGCTTTCTTT.

CDR3 region: CATSVDGSTNTQYF. The CDR3 bases are TGTGCCACCAGTGTGGACGGGTCGACAAATACGCAGTATTTT. The chain uses TRBV24-1 and TRBJ2-3; D is unclear. CDR3 length: 14 amino acids. CDR1 and CDR2 (germline): KGHDR, SFDVKD. Trimming shortened V by 5 bases and J by 7 bases, and 15 bases separated the two germline ends.

This chain connects TRBV6-5 to TRBJ2-1; TRBD2 is a possible D gene (6 bases). The V gene's germline CDR1 is MNHEY and CDR2 SVGAGI. CDR3 size: 16 residues. V was cut by 2 bases and J by 7 bases, with 18 bases left in between. CDR3 sequence reads: CASSYTAGSRGNEQFF. CDR3 DNA: TGTGCCAGCAGTTACACCGCCGGGTCGCGGGGTAATGAGCAGTTCTTC.

A remark on this clonotype: Likely a read error: the CDR3 ends without its conserved phenylalanine or tryptophan. V and J are TRBV6-4 and TRBJ1-6; 7 bases align to TRBD1. Per the germline V gene, CDR1 is MRHNA and CDR2 is SNTAGT. This CDR3 contains 14 residues. V was clipped by 4 bases and J by 7 bases; unmatched bases: 4. This CDR3 reads CASSGQGGNSPLHC. CDR3 nucleotide sequence: TGTGCCAGCAGTGGCCAGGGGGGGAATTCACCCCTCCACTGT.

This clonotype was detected once. This rearrangement joins TRBV6-6 to TRBJ1-6; possible D gene TRBD1, 6 bases. CDR1 MNHNY and CDR2 SVGAGI come from the germline V gene (reference sequence). CDR3 length: 14 residues. With 6 bases removed from V and 5 bases from J, the gap between germline ends came to 11 bases. CDR3 region: CASREDSHNSPLHF. The DNA of the CDR3 is TGTGCCAGCAGAGAGGACAGTCATAATTCACCCCTCCACTTT.

The chain uses TRBV29-1 and TRBJ2-7; 7 bases align to TRBD1. V shed 7 bases, J shed 4 bases, and the junction held 7 bases outside the gene matches. CDR3 size: 12 residues. Germline V CDR1 and CDR2: SQVTM, ANQGSEA. CDR3 in DNA: TGCAGCGCAGGACAGGCGGGTTACGAGCAGTACTTC. Encoded protein: CSAGQAGYEQYF.

The chain carries TRBV29-1 and TRBJ2-5; 8 positions agree with TRBD1. CDR1 and CDR2 from the germline V gene are SQVTM and ANQGSEA. The junction had 9 bases not matched to a gene; V was cut back by 4 bases and J by 2 bases. The length of the CDR3 is 15 residues. The CDR3 sequence: CSVVPTTGVQETQYF. Written as DNA, the CDR3 is TGCAGCGTTGTTCCGACGACAGGGGTACAAGAGACCCAGTACTTC.

The gene calls are TRBV28 and TRBJ1-2; 7 bases line up with TRBD1. The CDR3 spans 13 residues. Trimming took 8 bases from V and 0 from J; bases not matched to a gene: 3. The germline gives CDR1 MDHEN, CDR2 SYDVKM. This chain's CDR3 is CASGGGTNYGYTF. CDR3 DNA sequence: TGTGCCAGCGGAGGGGGCACTAACTATGGCTACACCTTC.

V is TRBV20-1 and J is TRBJ2-2; TRBD2 agrees at 13 bases. J was trimmed by 5 bases and V by 5 bases; bases with no gene match: 5. The CDR3 runs to 15 residues. Germline assignment: CDR1 DFQATT and CDR2 SNEGSKA (reference sequence). The CDR3 loop reads CSAARLAGGTGELFF. CDR3 nucleotides: TGCAGTGCTGCAAGACTAGCGGGGGGTACCGGGGAGCTGTTTTTT.

The J gene is TRBJ1-1, the V gene TRBV20-1; TRBD1 might be the D (6 bases). The germline CDR1 and CDR2 sequences are DFQATT and SNEGSKA (reference sequence). This CDR3 is 13 amino acids long. Trimming stripped 8 bases from V and 0 bases from J, with 13 bases between. CDR3 sequence (DNA): TGCAGTTCCCCGGACAGTTTGAACACTGAAGCTTTCTTT. Its translation is CSSPDSLNTEAFF.

Only a few counts were recorded for this clonotype. CDR3 sequence (DNA): TGTGCCAGCAGTGTTTCCCGCCCCCAAGAGACCCAGTACTTC. The encoded protein is CASSVSRPQETQYF. The chain has TRBV6-1 and TRBJ2-5; D remains ambiguous. The V gene lost 4 bases and the J gene lost 1 base, with 10 bases spanning the gap. CDR3 length equals 14 residues. Germline values: CDR1 MNHNS, CDR2 SASEGT.

The CDR3 bases are TGTGCTAGTGCCTTCACCAGACTAGCGGGGGGGCACAATGAGCAGTTCTTC. Encoded protein: CASAFTRLAGGHNEQFF. The chain is built from TRBV12-5 and TRBJ2-1; 14 nucleotides match TRBD2. With 7 bases clipped from V and 5 bases from J, the junction kept 10 bases outside the gene matches. The germline gives CDR1 LGHNT, CDR2 FRNRAP. This CDR3 is built from 17 residues.

This clonotype was recorded a few times. The rearrangement joins TRBV6-1 to TRBJ2-7; tentative D call: TRBD2 (5 bases). The germline gives CDR1 MNHNS, CDR2 SASEGT. The length of the CDR3 is 13 residues. Trimming took off 7 bases at V and 3 bases at J, with 13 bases between the two ends. The CDR3 reads CASTPTGIYEQYF. The CDR3 DNA sequence: TGTGCCAGCACCCCAACCGGGATCTACGAGCAGTACTTC.

This clonotype was seen a few times. This chain links TRBV20-1 with TRBJ2-4, with 12 positions matching TRBD2. The J call may be mistaken, given a closer DNA end match to TRBJ2-7. Germline loops: CDR1 DFQATT, CDR2 SNEGSKA (reference sequence). The CDR3 is 17 residues long. The CDR3 sequence: CSATGHVLLAGGYEQYF. In nucleotides, the CDR3 is TGCAGTGCTACAGGACACGTTTTACTAGCGGGGGGCTACGAGCAGTACTTC.

The chain has TRBV5-1 and TRBJ1-4; 8 bases map to TRBD1. V lost 4 bases and J lost 5; bases outside the gene matches: 7. CDR3 length: 15 residues. From germline, CDR1 is SGHRS and CDR2 YFSETQ. The CDR3 DNA reads as TGCGCCAGCAGCGATCAGGGGGCCCCCAATGAAAAACTGTTTTTT. Its translation is CASSDQGAPNEKLFF.

Of note for this clonotype: A much larger clone differs by one base, so this may be a read error. V and J are TRBV28 and TRBJ2-3; no firm D call. Per germline, CDR1 MDHEN and CDR2 SYDVKM. CDR3 length equals 13 residues. Trimming pared 5 bases from V and 8 bases from J, leaving 14 bases between. CDR3 sequence reads: CASSHVALFTQYF. The CDR3 DNA is TGTGCCAGCAGTCACGTGGCATTGTTTACGCAGTATTTT.

This clonotype came up a few times. This chain joins TRBV29-1 and TRBJ2-2; TRBD2 aligns across 9 bases. Looked up from germline, CDR1 is SQVTM and CDR2 is ANQGSEA. This CDR3 is 14 amino acids long. V was pared by 4 bases and J by 4 bases, with 4 bases of the junction left unmatched. CDR3 sequence (DNA): TGCAGCGTTGGCGGGGGGGCTAGCACCGGGGAGCTGTTTTTT. Translation: CSVGGGASTGELFF.

This chain connects TRBV5-1 to TRBJ1-1; D is perhaps TRBD1 (5 bases). Germline CDR1 and CDR2: SGHRS and YFSETQ. V was cut by 0 bases and J by 4 bases, with 16 bases left in between. This CDR3 spans 16 amino acids. The CDR3 coding sequence is TGCGCCAGCAGCTTGGCCTCCGCGGGGCGGCCCACTGAAGCTTTCTTT. Translated: CASSLASAGRPTEAFF.

This clonotype was seen a handful of times. The chain carries TRBV3-1 and TRBJ2-5; D possibly uses TRBD1 or TRBD2 (6 bases each). The CDR3 consists of 19 residues. Trimming removed 4 bases at V and 0 bases at J, with 24 bases between. CDR1 and CDR2 (germline): LGHDT, YNNKEL (reference sequence). CDR3 DNA: TGTGCCAGCAGCCGAAGCAGGGGCGAGGGTAGCGGCTACCAAGAGACCCAGTACTTC. Encoded protein: CASSRSRGEGSGYQETQYF.

CDR3: CASRTGDAGTEAFF. The CDR3 nucleotides read TGTGCCAGCAGGACAGGGGACGCCGGGACTGAAGCTTTCTTT. J is TRBJ1-1 and V is TRBV6-1; 8 nucleotides line up with TRBD1. The V segment lost 6 bases and the J segment 5 bases; nucleotides outside the gene matches: 8. In germline, CDR1 is MNHNS, CDR2 SASEGT. The CDR3 covers 14 residues.

Only a few counts were recorded for this clonotype. CDR3 sequence (DNA): TGTGCCAGCAGCTTAGGAGGATCGCTAAGGGAGCAGTTCTTC. Residues: CASSLGGSLREQFF. J is TRBJ2-1 and V is TRBV7-9; D gene uncertain. Germline loops: CDR1 SEHNR, CDR2 FQNEAQ (reference sequence). The CDR3 runs to 14 residues. The V gene lost 1 base and the J gene lost 10 bases, with 14 bases spanning the gap.